These 4 T cell receptor beta chains were sequenced from one sample in a study of control samples from healthy donors and cancer patients. Using immunoSEQ multiplex PCR, the repertoire was profiled, and TCRdb retains in-frame clones only, with some absent. The sample consists of about 120,000 clones, 93% of them appearing once. Sample: blood. The receptors come from a man younger than 45 in good health.

V usage is TRBV27 and J usage is TRBJ1-2; 7 bases fit TRBD1. The CDR3 contains 13 residues. Losses at the gene ends were 5 bases for V and 7 bases for J; bases not matched to a gene: 7. Looked up from germline, CDR1 is MNHEY and CDR2 is SMNVEV (reference sequence). CDR3 in amino acids: CASSPQTGSGYTF. The CDR3 nucleotides are TGTGCCAGCAGTCCTCAGACAGGGTCTGGCTACACCTTC.

V usage is TRBV2 and J usage is TRBJ1-1; TRBD1 is a possible D gene (6 bases). The length of the CDR3 is 14 residues. Trimming cost V 8 bases and J 4 bases, with 17 bases left between them. Germline CDR1 is SNHLY and CDR2 is FYNNEI. The CDR3 loop reads CASQSLGQTTEAFF. CDR3 DNA sequence: TGTGCCAGCCAATCACTTGGACAGACCACTGAAGCTTTCTTT.

Here the CDR3 reads CASSPGGGIGGYTF. The DNA of the CDR3 is TGCGCCAGCAGCCCCGGAGGGGGAATAGGCGGCTACACCTTC. The rearrangement joins TRBV5-1 to TRBJ1-2; D is possibly TRBD1 (6 bases). The CDR3 totals 14 residues. The V and J ends lost 4 bases and 8 bases respectively, with 18 bases between them. CDR1 is SGHRS and CDR2 is YFSETQ in the germline V gene.

CDR3 residues: CASSLVLRGYTDTQYF. The CDR3 coding sequence is TGTGCCAGCAGCTTGGTCCTAAGGGGGTACACAGATACGCAGTATTTT. The rearrangement uses TRBV5-6 and TRBJ2-3; the D gene is possibly TRBD1 (6 bases). The CDR3 is 16 residues long. The V end was cut by 0 bases, the J end by 2 bases, with 13 bases between. Germline assignment: CDR1 SGHDT and CDR2 YYEEEE.